This passage covers 5 T cell receptor beta chains from one sample sequenced in a study of cytomegalovirus exposure and HLA in healthy donors. Both 60 Vbeta primers and 13 Jbeta primers went into the PCR. Generated by immunoSEQ multiplex PCR, the TCRdb table keeps only in-frame clones and is missing some. This table has under 55,000 clones, 73% appearing once. The source material was PBMCs. These receptors all come from a young man in good health and CMV-seronegative.

V and J are TRBV2 and TRBJ2-7, with 11 nucleotides matching TRBD2. The CDR3 runs 14 residues. Germline trimming cut 7 bases from V and 2 bases from J; bases unmatched to any gene: 4. Looked up from germline, CDR1 is SNHLY and CDR2 is FYNNEI. CDR3 bases: TGTGCCAGCACCCTAGCGGGAGGCCCCTACGAGCAGTACTTC. Its translation is CASTLAGGPYEQYF.

The CDR3 coding sequence is TGTGCCAGCTCACCGACAGGGGCCCAAGAGACCCAGTACTTC. Its protein product is CASSPTGAQETQYF. The chain joins TRBV18 to TRBJ2-5; 8 bases fit TRBD1. The CDR3 totals 14 residues. The V and J ends lost 3 bases and 1 base, in that order; junction bases with no gene match: 1. The germline CDR1 and CDR2 sequences are KGHSH and LQKENI.

This clone was recorded once. The CDR3 DNA reads TGTGCCAGCAGCGGTCCGACAGGGAACGGTGAAAAACTGTTTTTT. It translates to CASSGPTGNGEKLFF. The genes are TRBV9 and TRBJ1-4; 7 nucleotides line up with TRBD1. V dropped 3 bases and J dropped 7; count of bases not matched to a gene: 9. Germline V gene sequence: CDR1 SGDLS, CDR2 YYNGEE. There are 15 residues in the CDR3.

This chain joins TRBV4-2 and TRBJ1-1, with D unclear. Germline CDR1 reads LGHNA; CDR2 reads YNFKEQ. The V end was cut by 2 bases, the J end by 1 base, with 5 bases between. This CDR3 comprises 13 residues. The CDR3 bases are TGTGCCAGCAGCCAACAGGCGAACACTGAAGCTTTCTTT. It translates to CASSQQANTEAFF.

The rearrangement joins TRBV7-9 to TRBJ2-3, with a tentative D call TRBD1 (6 bases). Germline assignment: CDR1 SEHNR and CDR2 FQNEAQ (reference sequence). There are 14 residues in the CDR3. V lost 3 bases and J 2 bases, leaving 9 bases between the germline ends. The CDR3 bases are TGTGCCAGCAGCTTGGGGACATACACAGATACGCAGTATTTT. It encodes CASSLGTYTDTQYF.